These T cell receptor beta chains were read from a single sample in a study of regulatory T cells in long-lasting Graves disease. MiXCR was run by TCRdb on the multiplex PCR reads, yielding one entry per CDR3 protein. The table has more than 300,000 distinct CDR3 sequences, around a fifth seen once. Sequencing was performed on peripheral blood mononuclear cells (PBMCs), taken when the disease was refractory, from a patient treated with antithyroid drugs. The origin of the receptors is a female donor with Graves disease. Each CDR3 is given with its conserved first and last residue. D genes are given only for firm matches. The size field is filled for only some rows; it gives once, few, many or a size class.

D gene	clone size	V gene	J gene	CDR3 protein	CDR3 DNA
TRBD2	.	TRBV12-3/TRBV12-4	TRBJ2-2	CASLPGTSGIFGELFF	TGTGCCAGCCTTCCCGGGACTAGCGGGATTTTCGGGGAGCTGTTTTTT
.	many	TRBV7-2	TRBJ2-7	CASSLGLLTYEQYF	TGTGCCAGCAGCTTGGGACTCCTAACCTACGAGCAGTACTTC
TRBD1	.	TRBV5-1	TRBJ2-5	CASTQGAIGTQYF	TGCGCCAGCACACAGGGGGCAATCGGGACCCAGTACTTC
.	.	TRBV10-3	TRBJ2-2	CAIMGPGTDTGELFF	TGTGCGATCATGGGTCCGGGCACCGACACCGGGGAGCTGTTTTTT
.	many	TRBV7-9	TRBJ1-2	CASSFNADSGGYTF	TGTGCCAGCAGCTTCAATGCCGACTCAGGTGGCTACACCTTC
.	.	TRBV7-9	TRBJ2-1	CASSLAGANNEQFF	TGTGCCAGCAGCTTAGCGGGAGCTAACAATGAGCAGTTCTTC
TRBD2	few	TRBV27	TRBJ2-7	CASSFPWGRGAYEQYF	TGTGCCAGCAGTTTCCCGTGGGGTCGGGGGGCCTACGAGCAGTACTTC
.	many	TRBV30	TRBJ1-5	CAWSRWTPDNNQPQHF	TGTGCCTGGAGTCGTTGGACCCCGGACAACAATCAGCCCCAGCATTTT
.	.	TRBV20-1	TRBJ1-5	CSARGFGTQSNLLGNQPQHF	TGCAGTGCTAGGGGATTTGGGACCCAATCGAATCTCCTTGGCAATCAGCCCCAGCATTTT
TRBD1	many	TRBV12-3/TRBV12-4	TRBJ1-5	CASSSDRVGQPQHF	TGTGCCAGCAGTTCGGACAGGGTGGGCCAGCCCCAGCATTTT
.	.	TRBV7-9	TRBJ2-7	CASSGDRRQYF	TGTGCCAGCAGCGGAGACAGGCGGCAGTACTTC
.	many	TRBV14	TRBJ1-1	CASSLSSDTEAFF	TGTGCCAGCAGCCTAAGCAGTGACACTGAAGCTTTCTTT
.	few	TRBV7-9	TRBJ2-1	CASSRPSSAGAYNEQFF	TGTGCCAGCAGCCGACCCTCCTCGGCTGGGGCTTACAATGAGCAGTTCTTC
.	.	TRBV3-1	TRBJ2-7	CASSLATTTYEQYF	TGTGCCAGCAGCCTAGCAACTACTACCTACGAGCAGTACTTC
.	few	TRBV28	TRBJ2-4	CASSLWDGGAKNIQYF	TGTGCCAGCAGTTTATGGGACGGAGGAGCCAAAAACATTCAGTACTTC
.	.	TRBV10-2	TRBJ1-1	CASRAARNTEAFF	TGCGCCAGCAGAGCGGCACGGAACACTGAAGCTTTCTTT
TRBD1	.	TRBV29-1	TRBJ1-3	CSVGGGTGRNTIYF	TGCAGCGTTGGGGGAGGGACAGGGAGAAACACCATATATTTT
.	.	TRBV5-1	TRBJ2-2	CASSPPGAITGELFF	TGCGCCAGCAGCCCGCCCGGGGCCATCACCGGGGAGCTGTTTTTT
.	.	TRBV28	TRBJ1-4	CASSLWVGQGGERKLFF	TGTGCCAGCAGTTTATGGGTGGGGCAGGGCGGAGAGAGAAAACTGTTTTTT
.	few	TRBV7-9	TRBJ2-7	CASSFDGAQYF	TGTGCCAGCAGCTTTGACGGGGCCCAGTACTTC
TRBD2	.	TRBV3-1	TRBJ2-1	CASRTHSGGNEQFF	TGTGCCAGCCGCACACATAGCGGGGGTAATGAGCAGTTCTTC
.	.	TRBV5-1	TRBJ1-1	CASRGMNTEAFF	TGCGCCAGCAGAGGGATGAACACTGAAGCTTTCTTT